This is a list of T cell receptor beta chains from one sample in a study of cytomegalovirus exposure and HLA in healthy donors. Only in-frame clones appear in the TCRdb table, and some are missing; sequencing was by immunoSEQ multiplex PCR. The sample comprises some 99,000 clones, approximately 74% of which are singletons, and under 2% rests with the top ten. Sequenced sample: PBMCs. All receptors derive from a male donor in good health and CMV-seronegative. The CDR3 runs from the conserved cysteine through the conserved F or W. The D gene is left open where the match is weak. Clone size is given for some rows only: seen once, a few or many times, or a class if the clone is expanded.

J | V | D | size | DNA | CDR3
TRBJ2-3 | TRBV6-4 | . | . | TGTGCCAGCAGTGATGGCAGGAGCACAGATACGCAGTATTTT | CASSDGRSTDTQYF
TRBJ1-3 | TRBV27 | TRBD1 | few | TGTGCCAGCAGTCCCTCGACAGGGACTGGAAACACCATATATTTT | CASSPSTGTGNTIYF
TRBJ2-2 | TRBV9 | . | . | TGTGCCAGCAGCCCGAAACAGGAGTACACCGGGGAGCTGTTTTTT | CASSPKQEYTGELFF
TRBJ1-4 | TRBV27 | TRBD1 | . | TGTGCCAGCAGTAGAAGACAGGGTATTAATGAAAAACTGTTTTTT | CASSRRQGINEKLFF
TRBJ1-2 | TRBV28 | TRBD1 | once | TGTGCCAGCAGCTTACTTCCGGGACAGGGAGAACGTGGCTACACCTTC | CASSLLPGQGERGYTF
TRBJ1-2 | TRBV18 | TRBD1 | few | TGTGCCAGCTCACCAATCCCAGGGGGCCGAGGCTACACCTTC | CASSPIPGGRGYTF
TRBJ1-1 | TRBV18 | TRBD1 | . | TGTGCCAGCTCATCCAGGGGGCGCGGAGACACTGAAGCTTTCTTT | CASSSRGRGDTEAFF
TRBJ1-2 | TRBV7-9 | . | . | TGTGCCAGCAGCCCAGGGGATGAATATGGCTACACCTTC | CASSPGDEYGYTF
TRBJ1-2 | TRBV21-1 | . | . | TGTGCCAGCAGCGGCCGGGACAGGACTAACTATGGCTACACCTTC | CASSGRDRTNYGYTF
TRBJ1-1 | TRBV19 | . | . | TGTGCCAGTAGAGAGTGGGGGGAGAACACTGAAGCTTTCTTT | CASREWGENTEAFF
TRBJ2-7 | TRBV14 | TRBD1 | . | TGTGCCAGCAGCCACCTACAGGGGGCGAATAATTACGAGCAGTACTTC | CASSHLQGANNYEQYF
TRBJ2-3 | TRBV9 | TRBD2 | . | TGTGCCAGCAGCCCCCAAGGACTAGCGGGAGGGGCAGATACGCAGTATTTT | CASSPQGLAGGADTQYF
TRBJ2-2 | TRBV7-2 | TRBD1 | . | TGTGCCAGCAGCTTAGAAGGACAGGGGGTGTATGCCGGGGAGCTGTTTTTT | CASSLEGQGVYAGELFF
TRBJ2-2 | TRBV27 | TRBD2 | . | TGTGCCAGCAGCCTTGGACTAGCGGGGGTAGCGAACACCGGGGAGCTGTTTTTT | CASSLGLAGVANTGELFF
TRBJ2-3 | TRBV10-3 | TRBD1 | . | TGTGCCATTAGTTTCACAGGGGCCCTTCCGAGCACAGATACGCAGTATTTT | CAISFTGALPSTDTQYF
TRBJ2-6 | TRBV9 | . | . | TGTGCCAGCAGCCCCCGGGGGGCTACCATCCCGGGGGCCAACGTCCTGACTTTC | CASSPRGATIPGANVLTF
TRBJ1-2 | TRBV28 | TRBD1 | . | TGTGCCAGCAGTTTCACCGAGGGGGCGAGTGGCTACACCTTC | CASSFTEGASGYTF
TRBJ2-3 | TRBV7-9 | TRBD2 | . | TGTGCCAGCAGCAAATTCCTAGCGGGAGCAGATACGCAGTATTTT | CASSKFLAGADTQYF